This section outlines one TCR beta chain sequence together with its context. Patients at the Seattle site were enrolled during active infection and followed longitudinally. These data originate in a study of blood T cell repertoires in COVID-19. Background on the study: Sites in the United States, Italy and Spain provided acute and convalescent COVID-19 samples. Nucleic acid was either cDNA or gDNA, and it came from T cells, B-cell-depleted T cells, or PBMCs.

Original methodology: From reference gene primer amplification, estimates of nucleated cell counts were derived. Assay used: immunoSEQ multiplex PCR; TCRdb lists only in-frame clones, some missing. The DNA was the basis for D and trimming; V, J and clone size are from that table. The sample has about 500,000 clones, roughly nine tenths seen once; the top ten hold approximately 0.9%. Germline loops: CDR1 MNHNY, CDR2 SVGAGI (reference sequence). V lost 6 bases to trimming and J lost 7 bases; unmatched junction nucleotides: 8. This CDR3 has 15 residues. The TCR originated in a man younger than 35 with COVID-19, enrolled during active disease. The sequenced sample consisted of peripheral blood. The chain has TRBV6-6 and TRBJ1-4; TRBD1 agrees at 10 bases. CDR3 bases: TGTGCCAGCAGCCAAAGACAGGGGGCAGGTGAAAAACTGTTTTTT. Its protein product is CASSQRQGAGEKLFF.